The next 11 T cell receptor beta chains were all read from a single sample in a study of CD8+ T cells in alopecia areata (dated by TCRdb to 2016 to 2019). The sample's time point label is to be understood as: four to five weeks on oral tofacitinib. Per the publication, the treatment or condition label means: oral pan-JAK inhibitor, 5-10 mg twice daily. Libraries came from the immunoSEQ multiplex PCR assay. For TCR sequencing, RNA was extracted from every sample and reverse transcribed into cDNA to serve as template. TCRdb stores this immuneACCESS table with in-frame sequences only. Part of the clones is absent; in the studies checked, under half of the shortfall reflects unresolved V genes, and no reason is known for the rest. The sample table shows some 220,000 clones, and under 60% are seen once. More than 1.5% of the sample is in the top ten clones. Here the sequenced sample was CD4+ T cells sorted from blood, taken at week 4, from a patient treated with tofacitinib. Receptor source: a human donor with alopecia areata.

A remark on this clone: Other DNA sequences in the sample encode the same CDR3. The chain uses TRBV5-1 and TRBJ2-3; no clear D gene. Germline values: CDR1 SGHRS, CDR2 YFSETQ. With 1 base removed from V and 4 bases from J, the gap between germline ends came to 1 base. There are 11 residues in the CDR3. Here the CDR3 reads CASSLSDTQYF. CDR3 sequence (DNA): TGCGCCAGCAGCTTGTCAGATACGCAGTATTTT.

V and J are TRBV30 and TRBJ1-6; D is undetermined. This CDR3 is built from 14 residues. The V end lost 4 bases, the J end lost 10 bases, and 17 bases lay between the germline ends. CDR1 is GTSNPN and CDR2 is SVGIG in the germline V gene (reference sequence). The CDR3: CAWTVRGGESPLHF. CDR3 DNA sequence: TGTGCCTGGACTGTACGGGGTGGAGAGTCACCCCTCCACTTT.

This clone turned up a few times. Other DNA sequences of this sample code for an identical CDR3. V is TRBV18 and J is TRBJ2-7, with 7 nucleotides matching TRBD1. V gave up 3 bases and J gave up 3 bases; unmatched junction bases: 2. The CDR3 contains 13 residues. Germline V lookup: CDR1 KGHSH, CDR2 LQKENI. The CDR3 nucleotides are TGTGCCAGCTCACCCGGGACAGTCTACGAGCAGTACTTC. Translation gives CASSPGTVYEQYF. The full variable domain, its missing parts supplied by reference TRBV18 and TRBJ2-7, is NAGVMQNPRHLVRRRGQEARLRCSPMKGHSHVYWYRQLPEEGLKFMVYLQKENIIDESGMPKERFSAEFPKEGPSILRIQQVVRGDSAAYFCASSPGTVYEQYFGPGTRLTVT.

V gene TRBV30 combines with J gene TRBJ2-5; 9 bases match TRBD2. Trimming took 1 base from V and 6 from J; bases not matched to a gene: 6. Germline loops: CDR1 GTSNPN, CDR2 SVGIG (reference sequence). The CDR3 spans 14 residues. CDR3 coding DNA: TGTGCCTGGAGTGCTGGTAGCGGGGGACAGACCCAGTACTTC. This encodes CAWSAGSGGQTQYF.

This clone was seen a handful of times. The chain combines TRBV5-1 with TRBJ2-4; D uncertain. The germline V gene has CDR1 SGHRS and CDR2 YFSETQ. The CDR3 extends over 12 amino acids. Trimming left V 3 bases short and J 3 bases short, with 4 bases between. The CDR3: CASSSGKNIQYF. DNA for the CDR3: TGCGCCAGCAGCTCCGGCAAAAACATTCAGTACTTC.

This clone was found a few times. This rearrangement joins TRBV2 to TRBJ1-1; no definite D call. Germline CDR1 and CDR2: SNHLY and FYNNEI. The V end lost 5 bases, the J end lost 7 bases, and 11 bases lay between the germline ends. This CDR3 is built from 12 residues. The CDR3 reads CASSQVSVEAFF. The CDR3 coding sequence is TGTGCCAGCAGTCAGGTTTCGGTTGAAGCTTTCTTT.

The rearrangement links TRBV7-2 to TRBJ1-1; D gene ambiguous. CDR3 length equals 14 residues. V lost 1 base to trimming and J lost 4 bases, with 10 bases between them. Germline V lookup: CDR1 SGHTA, CDR2 FQGNSA. DNA of the CDR3: TGTGCCAGCAGCTTAGAAGGGTACGTCACTGAAGCTTTCTTT. Translation: CASSLEGYVTEAFF.

This clone occurred a few times. The chain carries TRBV6-5 and TRBJ2-7, with 10 positions matching TRBD1. J gave up 4 bases and V 6 bases, and 6 bases lay outside the gene matches. The CDR3 sequence is 14 residues long. Germline assignment: CDR1 MNHEY and CDR2 SVGAGI. The CDR3 DNA sequence: TGTGCCAGCAGCTACCGGGACAGGGGTTACGAGCAGTACTTC. Protein product: CASSYRDRGYEQYF.

J is TRBJ2-2 and V is TRBV9; D remains unclear. Germline CDR1 reads SGDLS; CDR2 reads YYNGEE. V gave up 0 bases and J gave up 0 bases, with 9 bases separating them. This CDR3 contains 16 residues. CDR3 nucleotide sequence: TGTGCCAGCAGCGTAGCGGCGATAGCGAACACCGGGGAGCTGTTTTTT. The encoded protein is CASSVAAIANTGELFF.

The rearrangement joins TRBV4-3 to TRBJ2-3, with 10 bases fitting TRBD2. Germline lookup yields CDR1 LGHNA and CDR2 YSLEER. V lost 1 base, J lost 1 base, and 5 bases stayed unmatched. The CDR3 extends over 17 amino acids. The CDR3 DNA is TGCGCCAGCAGCCAAGTAGCGGGAGGACTAGGCACAGATACGCAGTATTTT. This sequence encodes CASSQVAGGLGTDTQYF.

The chain has TRBV9 and TRBJ2-1, with 7 bases lining up with TRBD1. The CDR3 has 15 amino acids. Germline assignment: CDR1 SGDLS and CDR2 YYNGEE. The junction had 3 bases not matched to a gene; V was cut back by 3 bases and J by 0 bases. The CDR3 nucleotides read TGTGCCAGCAGCGCCGGGACAGCCTCCTACAATGAGCAGTTCTTC. Its protein product is CASSAGTASYNEQFF.